This T cell receptor (beta chain) was identified during a study of cytomegalovirus exposure and HLA in healthy donors. Study information: A later analysis reported the same platform for the roughly 120 validation repertoires and the roughly 650 first-cohort repertoires.

Regarding the study as a whole: The study recorded over 150 TCR beta chains that were cytomegalovirus-associated. There were a few CMV-associated chains whose specificity for CMV antigens was confirmed in vitro.

The data were produced by immunoSEQ multiplex PCR, yet TCRdb's version contains in-frame clones alone and is incomplete. Of about 130,000 clones listed, roughly 89% are singletons. With respect to this clone: As yet, its antigen is unknown.

The donors belonged to the roughly 110-subject validation cohort, separate from the approximately 670-subject first cohort. CDR1 and CDR2 (germline): SGDLS, YYNGEE. V lost 0 bases, J lost 0 bases, and 13 bases stayed unmatched. The CDR3 totals 19 residues. The rearrangement links TRBV9 to TRBJ2-7; 9 bases match TRBD2. The source of this sequence is a man aged 25 to 40 in good health and CMV-seronegative. The sequenced sample consisted of PBMCs. The CDR3 DNA reads as TGTGCCAGCAGCGTAGGGCCTGGGCTAGCGGGATGGAGCTCCTACGAGCAGTACTTC. As protein: CASSVGPGLAGWSSYEQYF.